The clone carrying this TCR beta chain was seen more than once but under ten times. Its matching antigen is unknown. The data were obtained in a study of cytomegalovirus exposure and HLA in healthy donors. The CDR3 sequence is 13 residues long. Germline V gene sequence: CDR1 SEHNR, CDR2 FQNEAQ (reference sequence). V lost 7 bases to trimming and J lost 1 base, with 7 bases between them. In the PCR, 60 Vbeta and 13 Jbeta primers were used. Authors' analysis steps: There were about 80 million unique TCR beta chains by a later count, and about 12 million of them were shared. Sequencing was performed with immunoSEQ multiplex PCR; in TCRdb, only in-frame clones are kept and a portion is missing. V, J and clone size are taken as reported in that table, and D and trimming were inferred from the DNA itself. Of some 110,000 clones in the sample, under 80% are singletons; the top ten hold around 5.8%. Study results and limitations: TCR beta V- and J-gene trimming was later associated with a missense DCLRE1C variant. TCR beta chains associated with HLA were, in a later analysis, more clonally expanded than equally common others.

The J gene is TRBJ1-4, the V gene TRBV7-9; D is undetermined. The sample was PBMCs. This sequence originates from a woman aged 50 to 65 in good health and CMV-seropositive. CDR3 loop: CASTGQTNEKLFF. The CDR3 bases are TGTGCCAGCACGGGTCAAACTAATGAAAAACTGTTTTTT.